This T cell receptor (beta chain) came from a study of blood T cell repertoires in COVID-19. About the research overall: Whether acute or convalescent, the COVID-19 samples came from the United States, Italy and Spain. The cDNA or gDNA used as material had been derived from T cells, B-cell-depleted T cells, or PBMCs.

The junction had 11 bases not matched to a gene; V was cut back by 4 bases and J by 2 bases. The CDR3 has 16 residues. Germline values: CDR1 MDHEN, CDR2 SYDVKM. Source study methods: It was from reference gene primer amplification that nucleated cell counts were estimated. Produced via immunoSEQ multiplex PCR; TCRdb's table is partial and in-frame only. V, J and clone size are those of that table, while D and trimming were read from the DNA. The data hold more than 200,000 clones, with about 86% observed a single time. The chain couples TRBV28 to TRBJ2-7; TRBD2 aligns across 7 bases. The source of this sequence is an elderly man with acute or convalescent COVID-19. Material: peripheral blood. The CDR3 DNA reads TGTGCCAGCAGTTCCCCCGGGGGAGGGTTTGCCTACGAGCAGTACTTC. It yields the protein CASSSPGGGFAYEQYF.